These T cell receptor beta chains were read from a single sample in a study of T-cell memory formation after mild COVID-19. In TCRdb, the 5' RACE reads were re-called with MiXCR into one record per CDR3 protein. The table shows some 120,000 distinct CDR3 sequences, with about 15% occurring only once. The sequenced sample was PBMCs or a T cell subset sorted from them (not recorded which). These receptors came from a man between 18 and 29 years old who had mild COVID-19 (a few samples of this study predate the infection). Cell type and time point are not known. Both conserved end residues are trimmed from each CDR3. The D gene is left open where the match is weak.

v_gene	d_gene	j_gene	CDR3aa
TRBV10-3	TRBD1	TRBJ2-7	AISDGDRVKEQY
TRBV2	NA	TRBJ1-1	ASSEARGATEAF
TRBV7-9	NA	TRBJ1-3	ASSARRDTIY
TRBV7-2	NA	TRBJ1-2	ASSNTRTGSRGYT
TRBV7-2	NA	TRBJ1-3	ASSSQTAKSGNTIY
TRBV7-2	TRBD1	TRBJ1-1	ASSTQGGTEAF
TRBV11-3	TRBD2	TRBJ2-1	ASSQGLAGGQTEQF
TRBV7-9	NA	TRBJ1-6	ASAVDYNSPLH
TRBV5-1	NA	TRBJ1-1	ASSARESTEAF
TRBV5-6	TRBD1	TRBJ1-4	ASSSPGTGNEKLF
TRBV4-1	NA	TRBJ1-3	ASSLRPVAGNTIY
TRBV4-3	TRBD2	TRBJ2-2	ASSHITGLAGIITGELF
TRBV5-1	NA	TRBJ2-1	ASSVGREQF
TRBV11-2	NA	TRBJ2-2	ASRRPGAQGELF
TRBV24-1	NA	TRBJ1-1	ATSDPGTPNLAF
TRBV7-2	NA	TRBJ1-1	ASSPQWGPDTEAF
TRBV5-8	TRBD2	TRBJ2-1	ASSLGTRVDDEQF
TRBV5-1	NA	TRBJ1-2	ASSLALRQRTGYGYT
TRBV20-1	TRBD2	TRBJ2-3	SAITLGLAGRGRSNTQY
TRBV6-6	NA	TRBJ1-1	ASIPPHGGDEAF
TRBV5-1	NA	TRBJ2-5	ASSPYRDTETQY
TRBV6-2/TRBV6-3	NA	TRBJ1-6	ASSYSKQALRRRNSPLH
TRBV20-1	NA	TRBJ1-6	SARDGRTFSPLH
TRBV29-1	NA	TRBJ2-5	SVVRGGETQY
TRBV7-2	NA	TRBJ2-1	ASSLGSGLASYNEQF
TRBV24-1	TRBD1	TRBJ2-3	ATSDLRDRGLDTQY
TRBV5-1	NA	TRBJ2-5	ASSLSQGAVSY
TRBV6-1	NA	TRBJ1-1	ASSESGNTEAF
TRBV5-4	TRBD1	TRBJ2-1	ASKIGQGADEQF
TRBV3-1	NA	TRBJ2-5	ASTVGALETQY
TRBV12-3/TRBV12-4	NA	TRBJ2-2	ASSSGPTNTGELF
TRBV5-1	NA	TRBJ2-3	ASSLATNGDTQY
TRBV4-2	TRBD2	TRBJ2-7	ASSQVASGERYEQY
TRBV5-1	TRBD2	TRBJ2-7	ASSPASGGFYEQY
TRBV7-9	NA	TRBJ1-6	ASSFPGRHSPLH
TRBV9	TRBD1	TRBJ1-1	ASSPRGRGEAF
TRBV12-3/TRBV12-4	TRBD1	TRBJ1-2	ASSLQGNYGYT
TRBV5-1	NA	TRBJ2-2	ASTKNTGELF
TRBV4-2	TRBD2	TRBJ2-4	ASSQEITSGGRNIQY
TRBV9	NA	TRBJ1-6	ASSAANSPLH
TRBV20-1	NA	TRBJ2-5	SARSPSVLETQY
TRBV6-1	NA	TRBJ1-1	ASFPRGTDTEAF
TRBV24-1	TRBD2	TRBJ2-3	ATSDLKRGGEDTQY
TRBV29-1	TRBD1	TRBJ2-2	SVGRDRPSGELF
TRBV19	TRBD2	TRBJ2-5	ASSIRGGRETQY
TRBV10-3	NA	TRBJ2-2	AVQGSGELF
TRBV10-3	NA	TRBJ2-3	AISDEDTQY
TRBV7-2	NA	TRBJ2-1	ASRQGPSNEQF
TRBV6-5	NA	TRBJ1-5	ASSPNWVGNQPQH
TRBV5-6	TRBD1	TRBJ1-4	ASSLTGDRRNEKLF
TRBV20-1	TRBD2	TRBJ2-3	SASGGGTDTQY
TRBV5-1	TRBD1	TRBJ1-6	ASSRAGTVNSPLH
TRBV9	NA	TRBJ2-3	ASSVVSYGADTQY
TRBV2	TRBD1	TRBJ1-5	ASSATGSQPQH
TRBV4-2	NA	TRBJ2-7	ASSQESLGTPHEQY
TRBV3-1	NA	TRBJ2-6	AIGSGANVLT